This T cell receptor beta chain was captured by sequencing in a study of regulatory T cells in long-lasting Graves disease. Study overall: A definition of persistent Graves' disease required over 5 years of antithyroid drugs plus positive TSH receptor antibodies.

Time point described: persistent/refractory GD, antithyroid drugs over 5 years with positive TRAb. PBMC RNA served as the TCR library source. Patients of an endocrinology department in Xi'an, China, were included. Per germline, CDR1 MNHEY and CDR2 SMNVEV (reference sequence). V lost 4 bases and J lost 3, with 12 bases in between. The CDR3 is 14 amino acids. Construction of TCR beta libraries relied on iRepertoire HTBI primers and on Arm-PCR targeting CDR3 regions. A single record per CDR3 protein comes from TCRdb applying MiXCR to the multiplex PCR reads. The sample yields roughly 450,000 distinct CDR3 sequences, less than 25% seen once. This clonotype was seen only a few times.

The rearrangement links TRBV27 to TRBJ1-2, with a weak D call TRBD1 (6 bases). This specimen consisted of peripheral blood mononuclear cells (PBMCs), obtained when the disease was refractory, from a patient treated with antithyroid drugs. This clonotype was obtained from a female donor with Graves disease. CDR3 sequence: CASSYRETDYGYTF. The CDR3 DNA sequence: TGTGCCAGCAGTTACAGGGAGACGGACTATGGCTACACCTTC.